A single sample gave rise to the 3 T cell receptor beta chains below, sequenced in a study of blood T cell repertoires in COVID-19. Profiling relied on immunoSEQ multiplex PCR, and the TCRdb table lists in-frame clones only, not all of them. The repertoire includes more than 40,000 clones, 65% to 85% of them detected once, and 4% to 5.5% sits in the top ten. The sample consisted of peripheral blood. These receptors were taken from a man aged 50-59 years with active COVID-19.

This chain joins TRBV4-1 and TRBJ2-6; the D gene is possibly TRBD2 (6 bases). This CDR3 contains 18 residues. The germline gives CDR1 MGHRA, CDR2 YSYEKL. V lost 4 bases to trimming and J lost 1 base, with 17 bases between them. For the CDR3, the DNA is TGCGCCAGCAGCCCGACCGGGACTCGCCGTTCTGGGGCCAACGTCCTGACTTTC. Encoded protein: CASSPTGTRRSGANVLTF.

The rearrangement uses TRBV21-1 and TRBJ1-1; no check of the table's D call, TRBD1, against the DNA was made. TRBV21-1 is termed a pseudogene. This CDR3 is built from 15 residues. CDR3 residues: CASRVTGARNTEAFF. The CDR3 DNA reads as TGTGCCAGCAGGGTCACAGGGGCGAGGAACACTGAAGCTTTCTTT.

The chain links TRBV12-3 or TRBV12-4 to TRBJ2-1; possible D gene TRBD2, 5 bases. This CDR3 is built from 13 residues. The V and J ends lost 3 bases and 2 bases respectively, with 5 bases between them. In DNA, the CDR3 is TGTGCCAGCAGTTTCGGGACCTACAATGAGCAGTTCTTC. Its translation is CASSFGTYNEQFF.